One and the same sample provided the 10 T cell receptor beta chains below, sequenced in a study of blood T cell repertoires in COVID-19. The method was immunoSEQ multiplex PCR; TCRdb's version includes in-frame clones alone and lacks a portion of them. The repertoire holds 230,000 or so clones, about 88% seen once, with roughly 2.7% in the top ten. The sample was PBMCs or T cells enriched from blood (not recorded which). These TCRs come from a young woman who had recovered from COVID-19.

As regards this clone: Other DNA sequences of this sample code for an identical CDR3. The V and J genes are TRBV5-1 and TRBJ1-2; TRBD1 is a possible D gene (6 bases). The CDR3 has 13 residues. The V gene lost 3 bases and the J gene lost 2 bases, with 8 bases spanning the gap. Germline CDR1 SGHRS, CDR2 YFSETQ. The CDR3 coding sequence is TGCGCCAGCAGCTCGGGACAAAACTATGGCTACACCTTC. Amino acid sequence: CASSSGQNYGYTF.

The V gene is TRBV27, the J gene TRBJ2-1; 8 bases line up with TRBD1. The trim removed 1 base at V and 9 bases at J, leaving 8 bases unmatched. Germline V gene lookup returns CDR1 MNHEY and CDR2 SMNVEV (reference sequence). The CDR3 spans 15 residues. The CDR3 nucleotides read TGTGCCAGCAGTTTATGGGGACAGGTAGTTCTTGAGCAGTTCTTC. Translated, it gives CASSLWGQVVLEQFF.

This chain connects TRBV6-5 to TRBJ1-2; D is uncertain. The V end was cut by 3 bases, the J end by 5 bases, with 13 bases between. CDR1 is MNHEY, CDR2 SVGAGI, per germline. The CDR3 totals 14 residues. The CDR3 region has the DNA TGTGCCAGCAGTTATAGAGGGCTCGGGTATGGCTACACCTTC. This codes for CASSYRGLGYGYTF.

The chain joins TRBV9 to TRBJ2-2; 9 bases fit TRBD2. V shed 2 bases, J shed 4 bases, and the junction held 6 bases outside the gene matches. The CDR3 contains 16 residues. The germline gives CDR1 SGDLS, CDR2 YYNGEE. The CDR3 DNA reads as TGTGCCAGCAGCGTGGCCAGCGGGGGGCCCACCGGGGAGCTGTTTTTT. Amino acid sequence: CASSVASGGPTGELFF. Using reference TRBV9 and TRBJ2-2 for the parts outside the CDR3, the full variable domain is DSGVTQTPKHLITATGQRVTLRCSPRSGDLSVYWYQQSLDQGLQFLIQYYNGEERAKGNILERFSAQQFPDLHSELNLSSLELGDSALYFCASSVASGGPTGELFFGEGSRLTVL.

The chain recombines TRBV6-5 with TRBJ2-2; TRBD1 matches at 10 bases. The CDR3 totals 13 residues. Germline lookup yields CDR1 MNHEY and CDR2 SVGAGI. J gave up 6 bases and V 8 bases, and 3 bases lay outside the gene matches. The CDR3 DNA is TGTGCCAGCCGACAGGGGGCTGCCGGGGAGCTGTTTTTT. It specifies CASRQGAAGELFF.

This rearrangement joins TRBV10-3 to TRBJ2-4, with a possible D match to TRBD1 (7 bases). Per the germline V gene, CDR1 is ENHRY and CDR2 is SYGVKD. The CDR3 is 14 amino acids. Trimming stripped 0 bases from V and 8 bases from J, with 11 bases between. CDR3 coding DNA: TGTGCCATCAGTGAGTCGCAGGGGGAGGACATTCAGTACTTC. Protein sequence: CAISESQGEDIQYF.

The chain combines TRBV29-1 with TRBJ1-2, with D tentatively TRBD1 (5 bases). Trimming pared 1 base from V and 6 bases from J, leaving 15 bases between. There are 14 residues in the CDR3. The germline gives CDR1 SQVTM, CDR2 ANQGSEA. CDR3 region: CSVEVQGKENGYTF. The CDR3 nucleotides read TGCAGCGTTGAAGTGCAGGGTAAAGAAAATGGCTACACCTTC. Full variable domain (missing parts from reference TRBV29-1 and TRBJ1-2): SAVISQKPSRDICQRGTSLTIQCQVDSQVTMMFWYRQQPGQSLTLIATANQGSEATYESGFVIDKFPISRPNLTFSTLTVSNMSPEDSSIYLCSVEVQGKENGYTFGSGTRLTVV.

The rearrangement joins TRBV19 to TRBJ1-2; 8 nucleotides align to TRBD1. The V and J ends lost 6 bases and 4 bases, in that order; junction bases with no gene match: 7. The CDR3 consists of 14 residues. Germline V gene data show CDR1 as LNHDA and CDR2 as SQIVND (reference sequence). The CDR3 reads CASSPRGRGYGYTF. The CDR3 DNA follows: TGTGCCAGTAGCCCCAGGGGGCGCGGCTATGGCTACACCTTC. Using reference TRBV19 and TRBJ1-2 for the parts outside the CDR3, the full variable domain is DGGITQSPKYLFRKEGQNVTLSCEQNLNHDAMYWYRQDPGQGLRLIYYSQIVNDFQKGDIAEGYSVSREKKESFPLTVTSAQKNPTAFYLCASSPRGRGYGYTFGSGTRLTVV.

This chain joins TRBV6-5 and TRBJ2-7; TRBD1 is a possible D gene (6 bases). Looked up from germline, CDR1 is MNHEY and CDR2 is SVGAGI. The germline V and J ends were trimmed by 9 bases and 5 bases, with 20 bases remaining between them. This CDR3 is 14 amino acids long. The CDR3 loop reads CASLPWDNQDEQYF. CDR3 nucleotide sequence: TGTGCCAGTCTCCCCTGGGACAACCAGGACGAGCAGTACTTC.

The chain is built from TRBV9 and TRBJ2-5; 8 positions agree with TRBD1. In germline, CDR1 is SGDLS, CDR2 YYNGEE. The length of the CDR3 is 17 residues. V dropped 4 bases and J dropped 3; count of bases not matched to a gene: 14. Here the CDR3 DNA reads TGTGCCAGCAGCTCATCCGGGACAGGTGAAAGAGAAGAGACCCAGTACTTC. Its translation: CASSSSGTGEREETQYF.